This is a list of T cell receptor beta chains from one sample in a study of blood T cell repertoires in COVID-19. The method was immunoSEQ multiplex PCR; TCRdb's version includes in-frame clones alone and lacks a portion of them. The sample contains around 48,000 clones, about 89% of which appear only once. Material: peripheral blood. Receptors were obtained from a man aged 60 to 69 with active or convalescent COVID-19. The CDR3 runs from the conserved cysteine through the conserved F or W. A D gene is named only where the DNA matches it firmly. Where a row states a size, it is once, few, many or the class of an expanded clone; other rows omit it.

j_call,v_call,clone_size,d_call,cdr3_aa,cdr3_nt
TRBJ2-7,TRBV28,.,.,CASSFPQKSEQYF,TGTGCCAGCAGTTTCCCGCAGAAATCCGAGCAGTACTTC
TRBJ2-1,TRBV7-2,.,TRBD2,CASSTGGGYNEQFF,TGTGCCAGCAGCACGGGAGGAGGGTACAATGAGCAGTTCTTC
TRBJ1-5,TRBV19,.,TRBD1,CASSPLRGQGNQPQHF,TGTGCCAGTAGTCCACTCAGGGGGCAGGGCAATCAGCCCCAGCATTTT
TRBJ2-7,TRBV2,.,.,CASSGTANLYEQYF,TGTGCCAGCAGTGGAACAGCCAACCTCTACGAGCAGTACTTC
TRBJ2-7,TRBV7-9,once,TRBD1,CASSLGDRDEQYF,TGTGCCAGCAGCTTGGGGGACAGGGACGAGCAGTACTTC
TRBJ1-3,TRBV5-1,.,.,CASSQDKAGNTIYF,TGCGCCAGCAGCCAGGACAAAGCTGGAAACACCATATATTTT
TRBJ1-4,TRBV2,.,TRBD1,CGLGQGPNNEKLFF,TGTGGCCTCGGACAGGGACCAAATAATGAAAAACTGTTTTTT
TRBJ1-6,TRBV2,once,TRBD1,CASTGTGGVNSPLHF,TGTGCCAGCACGGGGACAGGGGGCGTGAATTCACCCCTCCACTTT
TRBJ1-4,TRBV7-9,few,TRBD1,CASSFGQAFNEKLFF,TGTGCCAGCAGCTTTGGACAGGCCTTTAATGAAAAACTGTTTTTT
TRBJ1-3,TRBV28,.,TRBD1,CASSSPPGQVPKGGNTIYF,TGTGCCAGCAGTTCACCCCCGGGACAGGTACCTAAGGGTGGAAACACCATATATTTT
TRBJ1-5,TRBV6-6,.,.,CASRGGRGTHQPQHF,TGTGCCAGCAGAGGCGGCCGGGGGACCCATCAGCCCCAGCATTTT
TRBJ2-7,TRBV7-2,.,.,CASRVGGQTYEQYF,TGTGCCAGCAGGGTCGGGGGGCAAACCTACGAGCAGTACTTC
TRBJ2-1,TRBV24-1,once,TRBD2,CATSDPGTSGLNEQFF,TGTGCCACCAGTGATCCAGGGACTAGCGGCCTCAATGAGCAGTTCTTC
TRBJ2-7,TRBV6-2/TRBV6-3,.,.,CASSYGQGRDEQYF,TGTGCCAGCAGTTACGGGCAGGGAAGAGACGAGCAGTACTTC
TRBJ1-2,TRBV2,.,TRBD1,CASSEVYRGDYGYTF,TGTGCCAGCAGTGAAGTGTACAGGGGTGACTATGGCTACACCTTC
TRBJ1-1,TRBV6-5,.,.,CASSFTGRPTEAFF,TGTGCCAGCAGCTTTACAGGCCGACCCACTGAAGCTTTCTTT
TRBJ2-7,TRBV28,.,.,CASSLRAGVEQYF,TGTGCCAGCAGTTTGAGAGCAGGGGTCGAGCAGTACTTC
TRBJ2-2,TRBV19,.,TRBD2,CASSIQTSGGPSTGELFF,TGTGCCAGTAGTATCCAGACTAGCGGGGGACCGAGCACCGGGGAGCTGTTTTTT
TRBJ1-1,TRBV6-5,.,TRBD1,CASSPTGSMNTEAFF,TGTGCCAGCAGCCCGACAGGGTCTATGAACACTGAAGCTTTCTTT
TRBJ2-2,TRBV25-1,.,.,CAIKTGNTGELFF,TGTGCCATCAAGACAGGGAACACCGGGGAGCTGTTTTTT
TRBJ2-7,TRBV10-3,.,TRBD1,CAIRPGTASSYEQYF,TGTGCCATCCGGCCCGGGACAGCGAGCTCCTACGAGCAGTACTTC
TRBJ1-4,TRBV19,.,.,CASSPLPGSFTEKLFF,TGTGCCAGTAGTCCTTTACCCGGGAGCTTTACTGAAAAACTGTTTTTT
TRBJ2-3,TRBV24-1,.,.,CATSDAYRASTDTQYF,TGTGCCACCAGTGATGCCTACAGGGCTAGCACAGATACGCAGTATTTT
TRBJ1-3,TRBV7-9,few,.,CASSLGPQGRPGNTIYF,TGTGCCAGCAGCTTAGGTCCTCAGGGGAGACCTGGAAACACCATATATTTT
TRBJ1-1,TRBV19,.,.,CASSIGGDLEAFF,TGTGCCAGTAGTATAGGCGGGGACCTGGAAGCTTTCTTT
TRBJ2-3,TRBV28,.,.,CASSSLLRGSTDTQYF,TGTGCCAGCAGTTCCCTCCTGCGGGGATCCACAGATACGCAGTATTTT
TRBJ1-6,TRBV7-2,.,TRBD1,CASSAQADRGNSPLHF,TGTGCCAGCAGCGCACAAGCGGACAGGGGCAATTCACCCCTCCACTTT
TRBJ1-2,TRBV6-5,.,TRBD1,CASRPDRDYGYTF,TGTGCCAGCAGGCCGGACAGGGACTATGGCTACACCTTC
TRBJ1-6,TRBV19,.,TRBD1,CASSTRDRGSSPLHF,TGTGCCAGTAGTACCCGGGACAGGGGGAGTTCACCCCTCCACTTT
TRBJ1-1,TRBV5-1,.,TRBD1,CASSLASGQGATEAFF,TGCGCCAGCAGCTTGGCCTCTGGACAGGGGGCGACTGAAGCTTTCTTT
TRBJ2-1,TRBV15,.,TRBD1,CATSTRQGPGTEQFF,TGTGCCACCAGCACACGACAGGGCCCGGGGACTGAGCAGTTCTTC
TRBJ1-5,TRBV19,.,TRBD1,CASRPRTGVSNQPQHF,TGTGCCAGTAGACCAAGGACAGGGGTTAGCAATCAGCCCCAGCATTTT
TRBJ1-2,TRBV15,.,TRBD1,CATSRNRDRESYGYTF,TGTGCCACCAGCAGAAACCGGGACAGGGAAAGTTATGGCTACACCTTC
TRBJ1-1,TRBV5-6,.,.,CASSPGGRKNTEAFF,TGTGCCAGCAGCCCCGGAGGCAGAAAGAACACTGAAGCTTTCTTT
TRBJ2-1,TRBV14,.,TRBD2,CASSRGLANMGEQFF,TGTGCCAGCAGCCGGGGACTAGCGAACATGGGGGAGCAGTTCTTC
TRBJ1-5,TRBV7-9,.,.,CASSQVTGNQPQHF,TGTGCCAGCAGCCAAGTCACAGGAAATCAGCCCCAGCATTTT
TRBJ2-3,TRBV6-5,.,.,CASSPLGYTDTQYF,TGTGCCAGCAGCCCGCTCGGGTACACAGATACGCAGTATTTT
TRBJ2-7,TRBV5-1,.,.,CASSLELFSYEQYF,TGCGCCAGCAGCTTGGAGCTATTCTCCTACGAGCAGTACTTC
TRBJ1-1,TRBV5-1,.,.,CASSLTTATEAFF,TGCGCCAGCAGCTTGACAACAGCCACTGAAGCTTTCTTT
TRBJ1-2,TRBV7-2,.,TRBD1,CASSLMGQGPGGYTF,TGTGCCAGCAGCTTAATGGGACAGGGTCCCGGAGGCTACACCTTC
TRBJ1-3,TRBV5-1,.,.,CASSLKWGAGNTIYF,TGCGCCAGCAGCTTGAAATGGGGAGCTGGAAACACCATATATTTT
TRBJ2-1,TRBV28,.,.,CASSSQGVAYNEQFF,TGTGCCAGCAGCTCACAGGGAGTAGCCTACAATGAGCAGTTCTTC
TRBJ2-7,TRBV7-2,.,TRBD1,CASSSWGQSYEQYF,TGTGCCAGCAGTTCCTGGGGACAGAGCTACGAGCAGTACTTC
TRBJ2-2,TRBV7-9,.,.,CASSLPGGTGGGELFF,TGTGCCAGCAGTCTGCCCGGGGGAACTGGCGGCGGGGAGCTGTTTTTT
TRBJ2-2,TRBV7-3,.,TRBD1,CASSPRPGQGASGELFF,TGTGCCAGCAGCCCCCGTCCGGGACAGGGGGCTTCCGGGGAGCTGTTTTTT
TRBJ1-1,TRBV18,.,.,CASSLGRNTEAFF,TGTGCCAGCTCCCTCGGGAGGAACACTGAAGCTTTCTTT
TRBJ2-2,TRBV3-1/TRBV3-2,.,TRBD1,CASSQGPRTGANTGELFF,TGTGCCAGCAGCCAAGGGCCCCGGACAGGGGCGAACACCGGGGAGCTGTTTTTT
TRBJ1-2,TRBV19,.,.,CASSIGPVRRGYGYTF,TGTGCCAGTAGTATCGGCCCGGTCAGGAGGGGCTATGGCTACACCTTC
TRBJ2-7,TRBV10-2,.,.,CASSEFGTGYEQYF,TGCGCCAGCAGTGAGTTTGGCACAGGCTACGAGCAGTACTTC
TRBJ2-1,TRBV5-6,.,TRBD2,CASSLLSGEPYNEQFF,TGTGCCAGCAGCTTGCTTAGCGGGGAGCCCTACAATGAGCAGTTCTTC
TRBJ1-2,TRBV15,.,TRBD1,CATPPNRGRRFCKYGYTF,TGTGCCACTCCACCCAACAGGGGGCGAAGGTTTTGTAAGTATGGCTACACCTTC
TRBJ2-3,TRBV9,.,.,CASSDSRQSSTDTQYF,TGTGCCAGCAGCGATAGTCGACAGTCTAGCACAGATACGCAGTATTTT
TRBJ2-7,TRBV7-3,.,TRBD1,CASSPGTGASYEQYF,TGTGCCAGCAGCCCCGGGACAGGGGCCTCCTACGAGCAGTACTTC
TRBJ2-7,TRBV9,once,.,CASSLEGYEQYF,TGTGCCAGCAGTTTGGAGGGCTACGAGCAGTACTTC